This T cell receptor (beta chain) was sequenced in a study of T cells in Graves' hyperthyroidism and ophthalmopathy. About the research overall: At initial diagnosis, before any treatment had begun, peripheral blood was obtained. Overall study results and limits: Ophthalmopathy stood apart from stable hyperthyroidism in a 13 V-J model.

This clonotype was observed at least ten times. Its target is not known. Fresh peripheral blood, 10 ml, yielded the PBMCs. Germline loops: CDR1 DFQATT, CDR2 SNEGSKA (reference sequence). The CDR3 length is 14 residues. The V and J ends lost 3 bases and 2 bases respectively, with 14 bases between them. TCR beta CDR3 region amplification was performed from RNA transcripts. The HTBI primer set served for first-round RT-PCR of the TCR CDR3. TCRdb re-derived calls from the multiplex PCR reads in MiXCR, one entry per CDR3 protein. In the table there are approximately 380,000 distinct CDR3 sequences, around 15% of which are singletons.

The specimen was blood. This TCR came from a man aged 45 to 65 with Graves' ophthalmopathy. The V and J genes are TRBV20-1 and TRBJ2-7; possible D gene TRBD2, 5 bases. The CDR3, as DNA: TGCAGTGCTAGCTCTCGGGATCAAGCCTACGAGCAGTACTTC. It yields the protein CSASSRDQAYEQYF.